Presented here are 23 T cell receptor beta chains from one specimen sequenced in a study of technical replicates of blood from a few donors. This table comes from immunoSEQ multiplex PCR, and its TCRdb copy is limited to in-frame clones, with some not included. This table has around 100,000 clones, approximately 94% appearing once. Sequences were obtained from T cells isolated from PBMCs. The receptor source for this set is a human donor in good health.

The J gene is TRBJ1-2, the V gene TRBV16; possibly TRBD1 for D (5 bases). Germline assignment: CDR1 KGHSY and CDR2 FQNENV. The CDR3 spans 15 residues. The V gene lost 1 base and the J gene lost 4 bases, with 13 bases spanning the gap. The DNA for the CDR3 is TGTGCCAGCAGCCAATTGATCGCAGGGTCCTATGGCTACACCTTC. Amino acids: CASSQLIAGSYGYTF.

A single count supports this clone. The genes are TRBV10-2 and TRBJ2-3, with 8 bases fitting TRBD2. There are 14 residues in the CDR3. J was trimmed by 2 bases and V by 3 bases; bases with no gene match: 1. CDR1 and CDR2 (germline): WSHSY, SAAADI. CDR3 DNA sequence: TGCGCCAGCAGTGATAGCGGGAACACAGATACGCAGTATTTT. Amino acids: CASSDSGNTDTQYF.

This clone has only a few counts. The chain employs TRBV2 and TRBJ1-1, with 7 nucleotides matching TRBD1. Trimming removed 8 bases from V and 9 bases from J; junction bases left unmatched: 15. The CDR3 length is 14 residues. Germline V gene lookup returns CDR1 SNHLY and CDR2 FYNNEI. CDR3 loop: CASVYLSLGQKAFF. DNA of the CDR3: TGTGCCAGCGTCTATTTGAGCCTGGGACAGAAAGCTTTCTTT.

The chain combines TRBV5-1 with TRBJ2-5; D not certain. Germline values: CDR1 SGHRS, CDR2 YFSETQ. The V gene lost 2 bases and the J gene lost 7 bases, with 12 bases spanning the gap. The CDR3 spans 13 residues. CDR3 sequence reads: CASSFDARRTQYF. The CDR3 nucleotides are TGCGCCAGCAGCTTTGACGCTAGGAGGACCCAGTACTTC.

The chain employs TRBV10-3 and TRBJ2-2; D possibly corresponds to TRBD1 (5 bases). The germline CDR1 and CDR2 sequences are ENHRY and SYGVKD. The CDR3 runs to 14 residues. Trimming left V 3 bases short and J 4 bases short, with 9 bases between. The CDR3 sequence: CAISEGVGTGELFF. CDR3 DNA: TGTGCCATCAGTGAAGGGGTCGGCACCGGGGAGCTGTTTTTT.

The V gene is TRBV7-6, the J gene TRBJ1-4, with no clear D. This CDR3 spans 15 amino acids. With 3 bases removed from V and 2 bases from J, the gap between germline ends came to 10 bases. Germline V gene sequence: CDR1 SGHVS, CDR2 FNYEAQ. The CDR3 DNA is TGTGCCAGCAGCTTTGGGGAGGCCACTAATGAAAAACTGTTTTTT. This sequence encodes CASSFGEATNEKLFF.

The chain has TRBV4-3 and TRBJ2-5, with 9 bases matching TRBD1. Germline V gene sequence: CDR1 LGHNA, CDR2 YSLEER. The V segment lost 0 bases and the J segment 4 bases; nucleotides outside the gene matches: 9. The CDR3 sequence is 17 residues long. DNA of the CDR3: TGCGCCAGCAGCCAAGAACAGGGGGCGCAAGGTTCAGAGACCCAGTACTTC. Translated, it gives CASSQEQGAQGSETQYF.

The rearrangement uses TRBV7-6 and TRBJ2-7; D is possibly TRBD2 (6 bases). The V gene lost 2 bases and the J gene lost 0 bases, with 23 bases spanning the gap. The CDR3 length is 19 residues. Per the germline V gene, CDR1 is SGHVS and CDR2 is FNYEAQ. CDR3 DNA sequence: TGTGCCAGCAGCTTATACCCCCTCGGGGGAGCGGGTAGCTCCTACGAGCAGTACTTC. Its protein is CASSLYPLGGAGSSYEQYF.

This clone was observed a few times. This chain links TRBV11-1 with TRBJ1-2; D ambiguous. The CDR3 loop spans 15 amino acids. Germline CDR1 is SGHAT and CDR2 is FQDESV (reference sequence). V was shortened by 1 base and J by 2 bases, with 11 bases between the two germline ends. The CDR3, as DNA: TGTGCCAGCAGCTTAGAACGGAGGCTGAACTATGGCTACACCTTC. Its translation: CASSLERRLNYGYTF. Looking up the rest from reference TRBV11-1 and TRBJ1-2 gives the full variable domain: EAEVAQSPRYKITEKSQAVAFWCDPISGHATLYWYRQILGQGPELLVQFQDESVVDDSQLPKDRFSAERLKGVDSTLKIQPAELGDSAMYLCASSLERRLNYGYTFGSGTRLTVV.

The chain links TRBV2 to TRBJ1-2; D remains unclear. From germline, CDR1 is SNHLY and CDR2 FYNNEI. The CDR3 has 14 amino acids. The germline V and J ends were trimmed by 2 bases and 0 bases, with 7 bases remaining between them. The CDR3 DNA reads TGTGCCAGCAGTGAAACAGTCCCTAACTATGGCTACACCTTC. Its translation is CASSETVPNYGYTF.

This chain uses TRBV4-3 with TRBJ2-7, with TRBD1 matching over 7 bases. Germline CDR1 is LGHNA and CDR2 is YSLEER. The CDR3 is 15 amino acids. V shed 4 bases and J 1 base; nucleotides not matched to a gene: 7. The CDR3 here is CASSRYLGQSYEQYF. CDR3 coding DNA: TGCGCCAGCAGCCGCTACCTGGGACAGTCCTACGAGCAGTACTTC.

The chain combines TRBV6-5 with TRBJ1-1; unclear D gene. The CDR3 consists of 12 residues. V lost 6 bases and J 5 bases, leaving 10 bases between the germline ends. Germline V CDR1 and CDR2: MNHEY, SVGAGI. The CDR3 DNA reads TGTGCCAGCAGCAAGGGAGAAACTGAAGCTTTCTTT. It yields the protein CASSKGETEAFF.

This sequence joins TRBV6-1 and TRBJ1-5; possibly TRBD1 for D (5 bases). V lost 0 bases and J 7 bases, leaving 10 bases between the germline ends. Germline lookup yields CDR1 MNHNS and CDR2 SASEGT. The CDR3 covers 14 residues. DNA for the CDR3: TGTGCCAGCAGTGAAGCCTTGGGGGGGCAGCCCCAGCATTTT. The encoded protein is CASSEALGGQPQHF.

This chain joins TRBV7-3 and TRBJ2-3; the match to TRBD2 covers 9 bases. This CDR3 is 16 amino acids long. Germline trimming cut 1 base from V and 1 base from J; bases unmatched to any gene: 3. Per germline, CDR1 SGHTA and CDR2 FQGTGA. This CDR3 is CASSLIGGRGTDTQYF. DNA of the CDR3: TGTGCCAGCAGCTTAATAGGCGGGAGGGGCACAGATACGCAGTATTTT.

With regard to this clone: Sequence at one end of the junction differs from germline and may be a read error. The CDR3 DNA reads as TGCTCAGGTATGAGGGAGACTGAAGCTTTCTTT. Its protein is CSGMRETEAFF. The chain recombines TRBV19 with TRBJ1-1; D gene ambiguous. This CDR3 has 11 amino acids. Germline CDR1 is LNHDA and CDR2 is SQIVND (reference sequence). The entire variable domain, with the rest obtained from reference TRBV19 and TRBJ1-1, is as follows: DGGITQSPKYLFRKEGQNVTLSCEQNLNHDAMYWYRQDPGQGLRLIYYSQIVNDFQKGDIAEGYSVSREKKESFPLTVTSAQKNPTAFYLCSGMRETEAFFGQGTRLTVV.

J is TRBJ2-7 and V is TRBV20-1; maybe TRBD1 (6 bases). CDR3 length: 11 residues. Germline assignment: CDR1 DFQATT and CDR2 SNEGSKA (reference sequence). Trimming took off 5 bases at V and 5 bases at J, with 10 bases between the two ends. CDR3 bases: TGCAGTGCTCCGGGACAAAACGAGCAGTACTTC. This sequence encodes CSAPGQNEQYF.

V and J are TRBV7-9 and TRBJ1-4; 8 positions agree with TRBD1. V dropped 5 bases and J dropped 3; count of bases not matched to a gene: 5. The CDR3 length is 15 residues. Germline V gene data show CDR1 as SEHNR and CDR2 as FQNEAQ (reference sequence). CDR3 sequence: CASSPTGVPNEKLFF. The DNA of the CDR3 is TGTGCCAGCAGCCCGACAGGGGTCCCTAATGAAAAACTGTTTTTT.

The chain couples TRBV28 to TRBJ2-7; TRBD2 aligns across 10 bases. Germline CDR1 and CDR2: MDHEN and SYDVKM. The CDR3 length is 13 residues. Germline trimming cut 11 bases from V and 5 bases from J; bases unmatched to any gene: 9. The CDR3 nucleotides are TGTGCCGGGGGAGGACTAGCGGCCCACGAGCAGTACTTC. Protein product: CAGGGLAAHEQYF. Complete variable domain (other parts from reference TRBV28 and TRBJ2-7): DVKVTQSSRYLVKRTGEKVFLECVQDMDHENMFWYRQDPGLGLRLIYFSYDVKMKEKGDIPEGYSVSREKKERFSLILESASTNQTSMYLCAGGGLAAHEQYFGPGTRLTVT.

The gene calls are TRBV28 and TRBJ2-2, with 8 bases aligning to TRBD2. With 10 bases clipped from V and 5 bases from J, the junction kept 9 bases outside the gene matches. Germline CDR1 is MDHEN and CDR2 is SYDVKM. This CDR3 has 14 amino acids. The CDR3 loop is CATPLAERTGELFF. The DNA of the CDR3 is TGTGCCACCCCACTAGCGGAAAGAACCGGGGAGCTGTTTTTT.

The chain carries TRBV11-3 and TRBJ1-1, with 7 bases matching TRBD1. The length of the CDR3 is 13 residues. V dropped 0 bases and J dropped 8; count of bases not matched to a gene: 3. Germline CDR1 SGHNT, CDR2 YENEEA. In DNA form, the CDR3 reads TGTGCCAGCAGCTTAGACCAGGACAGGGAAGCTTTCTTT. The encoded protein is CASSLDQDREAFF.

The chain recombines TRBV28 with TRBJ1-1; perhaps TRBD1 as D (6 bases). Trimming cost V 2 bases and J 1 base, with 14 bases left between them. Germline V gene data show CDR1 as MDHEN and CDR2 as SYDVKM. The CDR3 has 16 amino acids. CDR3 nucleotide sequence: TGTGCCAGCAGTTTAGATCTGGGACAAGGGAACACTGAAGCTTTCTTT. Translating gives CASSLDLGQGNTEAFF.

V and J are TRBV6-5 and TRBJ2-7; 10 bases agree with TRBD2. The V segment lost 6 bases and the J segment 2 bases; nucleotides outside the gene matches: 4. Germline V gene data show CDR1 as MNHEY and CDR2 as SVGAGI. This CDR3 is built from 14 residues. CDR3 in amino acids: CASSRTSGTYEQYF. CDR3 DNA sequence: TGTGCCAGCAGCAGGACTAGCGGAACCTACGAGCAGTACTTC.

The chain has TRBV25-1 and TRBJ2-1; no clear D. Trimming pared 4 bases from V and 6 bases from J, leaving 10 bases between. This CDR3 has 13 amino acids. The germline V gene encodes CDR1 MGHDK and CDR2 SYGVNS. Here the CDR3 DNA reads TGTGCCAGCAGTGCGCTAATTCTCAATGAGCAGTTCTTC. Amino acids: CASSALILNEQFF. Together with reference TRBV25-1 and TRBJ2-1, the CDR3 gives the full variable domain: EADIYQTPRYLVIGTGKKITLECSQTMGHDKMYWYQQDPGMELHLIHYSYGVNSTEKGDLSSESTVSRIRTEHFPLTLESARPSHTSQYLCASSALILNEQFFGPGTRLTVL.